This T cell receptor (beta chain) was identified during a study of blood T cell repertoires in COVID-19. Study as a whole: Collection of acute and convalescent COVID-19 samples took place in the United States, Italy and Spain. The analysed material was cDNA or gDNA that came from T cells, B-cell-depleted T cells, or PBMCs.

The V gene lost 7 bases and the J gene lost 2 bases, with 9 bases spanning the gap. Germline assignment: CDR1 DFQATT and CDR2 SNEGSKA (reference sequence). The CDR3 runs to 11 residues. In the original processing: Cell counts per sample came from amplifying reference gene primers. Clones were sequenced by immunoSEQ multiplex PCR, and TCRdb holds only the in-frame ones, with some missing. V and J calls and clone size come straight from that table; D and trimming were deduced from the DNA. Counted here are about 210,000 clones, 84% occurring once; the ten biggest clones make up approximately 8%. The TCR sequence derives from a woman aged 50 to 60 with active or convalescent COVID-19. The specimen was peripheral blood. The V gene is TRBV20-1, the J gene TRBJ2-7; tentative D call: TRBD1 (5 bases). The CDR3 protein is CSGQGPYEQYF. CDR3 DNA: TGCAGTGGTCAGGGTCCCTACGAGCAGTACTTC.